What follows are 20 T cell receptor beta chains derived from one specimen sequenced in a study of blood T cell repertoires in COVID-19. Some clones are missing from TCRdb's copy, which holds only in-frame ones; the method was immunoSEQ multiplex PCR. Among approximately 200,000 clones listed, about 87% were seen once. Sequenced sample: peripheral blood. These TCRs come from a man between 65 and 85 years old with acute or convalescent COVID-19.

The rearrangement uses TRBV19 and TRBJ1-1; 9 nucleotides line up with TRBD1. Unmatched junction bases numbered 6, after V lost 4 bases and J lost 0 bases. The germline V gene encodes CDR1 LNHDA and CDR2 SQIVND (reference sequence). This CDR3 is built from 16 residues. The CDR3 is CASSTGQGIMNTEAFF. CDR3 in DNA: TGTGCCAGTAGTACCGGACAGGGGATAATGAACACTGAAGCTTTCTTT.

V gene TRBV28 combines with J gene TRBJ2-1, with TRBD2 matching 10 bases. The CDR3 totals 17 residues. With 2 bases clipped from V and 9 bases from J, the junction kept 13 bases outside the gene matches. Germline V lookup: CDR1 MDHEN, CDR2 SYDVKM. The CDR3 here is CASSLPLTGTSDSEQFF. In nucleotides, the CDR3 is TGTGCCAGCAGTTTACCACTAACCGGGACTAGCGATAGTGAGCAGTTCTTC. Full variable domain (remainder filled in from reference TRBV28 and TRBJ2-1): DVKVTQSSRYLVKRTGEKVFLECVQDMDHENMFWYRQDPGLGLRLIYFSYDVKMKEKGDIPEGYSVSREKKERFSLILESASTNQTSMYLCASSLPLTGTSDSEQFFGPGTRLTVL.

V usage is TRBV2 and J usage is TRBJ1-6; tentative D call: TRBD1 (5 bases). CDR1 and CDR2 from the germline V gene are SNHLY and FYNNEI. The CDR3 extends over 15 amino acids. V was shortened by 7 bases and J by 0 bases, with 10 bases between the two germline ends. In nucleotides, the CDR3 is TGTGCCAGCACTGGGGGGGTCTCCTATAATTCACCCCTCCACTTT. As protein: CASTGGVSYNSPLHF.

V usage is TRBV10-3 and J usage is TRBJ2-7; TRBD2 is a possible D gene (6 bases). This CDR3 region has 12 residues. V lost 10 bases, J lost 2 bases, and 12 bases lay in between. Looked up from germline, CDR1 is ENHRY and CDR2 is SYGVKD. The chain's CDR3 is CATASGAYEQYF. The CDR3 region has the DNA TGTGCCACCGCCTCGGGGGCCTACGAGCAGTACTTC.

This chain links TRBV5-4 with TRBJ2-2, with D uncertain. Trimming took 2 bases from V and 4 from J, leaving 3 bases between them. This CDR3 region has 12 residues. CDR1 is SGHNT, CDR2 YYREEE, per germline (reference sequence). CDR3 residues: CASSFITGELFF. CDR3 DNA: TGTGCCAGCAGCTTTATCACCGGGGAGCTGTTTTTT.

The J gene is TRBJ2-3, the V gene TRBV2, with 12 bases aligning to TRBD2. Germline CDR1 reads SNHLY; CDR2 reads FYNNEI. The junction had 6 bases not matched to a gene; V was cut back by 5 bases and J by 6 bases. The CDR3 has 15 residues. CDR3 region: CASSLTSGRFDTQYF. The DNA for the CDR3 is TGTGCCAGCAGTCTTACTAGCGGGAGGTTTGATACGCAGTATTTT. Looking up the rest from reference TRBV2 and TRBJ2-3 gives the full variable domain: EPEVTQTPSHQVTQMGQEVILRCVPISNHLYFYWYRQILGQKVEFLVSFYNNEISEKSEIFDDQFSVERPDGSNFTLKIRSTKLEDSAMYFCASSLTSGRFDTQYFGPGTRLTVL.

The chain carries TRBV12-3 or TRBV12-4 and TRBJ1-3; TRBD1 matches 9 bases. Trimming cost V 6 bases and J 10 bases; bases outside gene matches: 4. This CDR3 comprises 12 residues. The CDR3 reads CASRPDRGTIYF. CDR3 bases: TGTGCCAGCAGACCTGACAGGGGGACCATATATTTT.

Here the CDR3 DNA reads TGCGCCAGCAGTGGACTAGCGGGACCTGGAGAGACCCAGTACTTC. Translating gives CASSGLAGPGETQYF. This chain connects TRBV5-1 to TRBJ2-5; 12 nucleotides agree with TRBD2. V shed 5 bases and J 4 bases; nucleotides not matched to a gene: 6. Germline loops: CDR1 SGHRS, CDR2 YFSETQ. The CDR3 length is 15 residues.

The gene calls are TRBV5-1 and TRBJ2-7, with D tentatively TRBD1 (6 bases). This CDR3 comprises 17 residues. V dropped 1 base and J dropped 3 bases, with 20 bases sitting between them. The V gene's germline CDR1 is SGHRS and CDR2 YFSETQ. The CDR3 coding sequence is TGCGCCAGCAGCTTGTCCAATACAGGGACGGTGGGCTACGAGCAGTACTTC. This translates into CASSLSNTGTVGYEQYF.

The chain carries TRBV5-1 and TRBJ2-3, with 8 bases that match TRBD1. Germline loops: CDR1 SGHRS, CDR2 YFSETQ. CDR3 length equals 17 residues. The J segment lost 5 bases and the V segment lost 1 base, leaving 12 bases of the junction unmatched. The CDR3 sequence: CASSLIASRGQGDTQYF. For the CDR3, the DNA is TGCGCCAGCAGCTTGATAGCGAGCAGGGGGCAAGGAGATACGCAGTATTTT.

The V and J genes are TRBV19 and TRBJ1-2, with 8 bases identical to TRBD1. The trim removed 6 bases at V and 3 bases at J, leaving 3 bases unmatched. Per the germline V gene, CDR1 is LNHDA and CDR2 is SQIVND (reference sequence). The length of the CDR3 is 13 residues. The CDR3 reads CASRETGDYGYTF. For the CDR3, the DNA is TGTGCCAGTAGGGAGACAGGGGACTATGGCTACACCTTC.

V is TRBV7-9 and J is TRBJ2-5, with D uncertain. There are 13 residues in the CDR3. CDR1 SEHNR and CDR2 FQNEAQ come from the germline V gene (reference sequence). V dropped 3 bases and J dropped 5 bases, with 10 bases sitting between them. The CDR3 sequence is CASSFSGWETQYF. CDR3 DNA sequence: TGTGCCAGCAGCTTCTCCGGTTGGGAGACCCAGTACTTC.

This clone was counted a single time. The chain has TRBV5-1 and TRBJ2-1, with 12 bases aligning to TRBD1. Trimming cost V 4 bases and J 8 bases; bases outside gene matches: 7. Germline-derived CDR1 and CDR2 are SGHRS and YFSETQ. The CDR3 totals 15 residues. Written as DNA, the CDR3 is TGCGCCAGCAGCAAGGGACAGGGGGCAGTTGATGAGCAGTTCTTC. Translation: CASSKGQGAVDEQFF.

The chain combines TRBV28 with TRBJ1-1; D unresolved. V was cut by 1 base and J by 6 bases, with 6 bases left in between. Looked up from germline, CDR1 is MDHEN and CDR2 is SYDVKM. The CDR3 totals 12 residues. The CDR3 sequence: CASSLFESEAFF. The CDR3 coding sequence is TGTGCCAGCAGTTTATTTGAGTCTGAAGCTTTCTTT.

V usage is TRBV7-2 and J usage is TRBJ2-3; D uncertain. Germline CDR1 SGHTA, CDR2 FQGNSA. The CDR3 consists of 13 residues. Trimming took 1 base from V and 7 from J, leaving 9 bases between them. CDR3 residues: CASSLGAKNTQYF. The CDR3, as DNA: TGTGCCAGCAGCTTAGGTGCTAAGAATACGCAGTATTTT.

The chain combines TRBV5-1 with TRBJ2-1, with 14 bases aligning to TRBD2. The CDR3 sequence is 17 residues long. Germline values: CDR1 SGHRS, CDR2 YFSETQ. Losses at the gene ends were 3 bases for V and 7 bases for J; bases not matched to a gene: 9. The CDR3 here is CASSSGTSGRRRNEQFF. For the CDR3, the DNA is TGCGCCAGCAGCTCCGGGACTAGCGGGAGAAGGCGGAATGAGCAGTTCTTC.

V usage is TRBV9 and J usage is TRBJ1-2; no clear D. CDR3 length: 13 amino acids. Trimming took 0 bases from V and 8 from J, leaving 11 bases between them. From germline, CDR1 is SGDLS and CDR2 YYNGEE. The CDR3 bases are TGTGCCAGCAGCGTAGGGGTGGCGGGCGGCTACACCTTC. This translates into CASSVGVAGGYTF.

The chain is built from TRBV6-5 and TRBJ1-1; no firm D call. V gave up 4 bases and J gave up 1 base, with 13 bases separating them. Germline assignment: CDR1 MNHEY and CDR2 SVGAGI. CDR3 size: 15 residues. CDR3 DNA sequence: TGTGCCAGCAGTTTCCGTTGGAGCGGGAACACTGAAGCTTTCTTT. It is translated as CASSFRWSGNTEAFF.

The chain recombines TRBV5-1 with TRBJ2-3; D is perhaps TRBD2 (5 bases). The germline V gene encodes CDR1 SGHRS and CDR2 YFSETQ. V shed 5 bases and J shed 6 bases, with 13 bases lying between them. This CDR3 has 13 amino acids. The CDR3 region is CASSLEGTDTQYF. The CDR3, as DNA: TGCGCCAGCAGTCTCGAGGGTACCGATACGCAGTATTTT.

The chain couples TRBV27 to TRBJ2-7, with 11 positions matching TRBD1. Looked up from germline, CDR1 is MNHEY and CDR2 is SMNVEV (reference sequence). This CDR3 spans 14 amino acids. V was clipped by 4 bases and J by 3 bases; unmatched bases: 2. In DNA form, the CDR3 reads TGTGCCAGCAGTTCCGGGACAGGGGGCTACGAGCAGTACTTC. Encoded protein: CASSSGTGGYEQYF.